These T cell receptor beta chains were read from a single sample in a study of regulatory T cells in long-lasting Graves disease. TCRdb redid the calling of the multiplex PCR reads with MiXCR, one entry per CDR3 protein. The sample yields a few hundred thousand distinct CDR3 sequences, around a fifth seen once. The sample was peripheral blood mononuclear cells (PBMCs), taken when the disease was refractory, from a patient treated with antithyroid drugs. Receptors originate from a female donor with Graves disease. Both conserved end residues are part of each CDR3. The order of the fields is clone size, J gene, V gene, D gene, CDR3 length, CDR3 protein, CDR3 DNA. D genes are given only for firm matches. Size is stated for part of the rows, as once, few or many counts, or as a class when the clone is expanded.

NA,TRBJ1-6,TRBV20-1,TRBD1,17,CSARKPTGSSYNSPLHF,TGCAGTGCTAGGAAACCGACAGGGAGCTCCTATAATTCACCCCTCCACTTT
many,TRBJ2-5,TRBV7-2,TRBD2,14,CASSSWTRGGAQYF,TGTGCCAGCAGCTCCTGGACTAGGGGAGGGGCCCAGTACTTC
many,TRBJ1-4,TRBV28,NA,14,CASSLGSGTEKLFF,TGTGCCAGCAGTTTGGGATCGGGGACTGAAAAACTGTTTTTT
NA,TRBJ1-4,TRBV4-1,NA,15,CASRRLGATNEKLFF,TGCGCCAGCCGCCGGTTAGGGGCAACTAATGAAAAACTGTTTTTT
many,TRBJ1-2,TRBV7-2,TRBD1,12,CAGAQGEDGYTF,TGTGCCGGGGCACAGGGGGAGGATGGCTACACCTTC
NA,TRBJ2-1,TRBV27,TRBD2,15,CASSETSGAYNEQFF,TGTGCCAGCAGTGAAACTAGCGGGGCTTACAATGAGCAGTTCTTC
many,TRBJ1-4,TRBV12-3/TRBV12-4,NA,12,CASSFGLEKLFF,TGTGCCAGCAGTTTCGGCCTCGAAAAACTGTTTTTT
few,TRBJ2-7,TRBV6-1,NA,12,CASSPGFGEQYF,TGTGCCAGCAGCCCCGGGTTTGGCGAGCAGTACTTC
NA,TRBJ2-2,TRBV3-1,TRBD1,16,CASSPRTGAYTGELFF,TGTGCCAGCAGCCCAAGGACAGGGGCGTACACCGGGGAGCTGTTTTTT
many,TRBJ2-5,TRBV11-1,TRBD2,15,CASSKAGGPRETQYF,TGTGCCAGCAGCAAAGCGGGAGGGCCGAGAGAGACCCAGTACTTC
NA,TRBJ2-7,TRBV30,NA,14,CAWSVLRGGGEQYF,TGTGCCTGGAGTGTACTACGTGGGGGAGGCGAGCAGTACTTC